This TCR beta chain emerged from a study of technical replicates of blood from four donors (dated by TCRdb to the late 2010s). In regard to this clone: Its antigen remains undetermined. No quality values exist for individual bases; no much larger clone is one base distant.

Relative to germline, V is 0 bases shorter and J is 9 bases shorter, with 13 bases between their ends. The cysteine opens and the phenylalanine closes a CDR3 of 14 amino acids. Left in the record is the CDR3 DNA by itself, 42 bases read in frame from the first base. CDR1 and CDR2 are drawn from the germline V gene: SGHRS, YFSETQ. The method was the immunoSEQ multiplex PCR assay. The table comes from immuneACCESS by way of TCRdb, which keeps in-frame sequences with V and J called. Part of the clones is missing from these tables; in studies checked, under half for an unresolved V gene and the rest for unknown reasons. Across this sample there are about 80,000 clones, with roughly nine tenths seen only once. The top ten hold 0.3% to 0.45% of the sample.

This receptor was obtained from a human donor in good health. The V gene is TRBV5-1 and the J gene is TRBJ2-4, with the D gene not confidently named. Source material: T cells isolated from PBMCs. The DNA sequence follows: TGCGCCAGCAGCTTGGATGCCCCCCCGGGCATTCAGTACTTC. The translation is CASSLDAPPGIQYF.